A single sample gave rise to the 10 T cell receptor beta chains below, sequenced in a study of post-analysis software for immune sequencing data. Study-wide findings and caveats: Relative to controls, patients had 4 or 5 TRBV segments at higher frequency, with TRBV5-6, TRBV5-1 and TRBV20-1 among these.

Unique molecular identifiers were carried by the TCR beta cDNA libraries. TCRdb passed the PCR reads through MiXCR, listing each CDR3 protein once. The sample lists about 680,000 distinct CDR3 sequences, about 60% occurring once. These receptors' targets are unknown. Material for sequencing was blood. The source is a girl aged 2-9 years with multiple sclerosis.

This clonotype was recorded a few times. This chain connects TRBV7-2 to TRBJ2-1; 7 bases line up with TRBD2. This CDR3 region has 16 residues. After removal of 1 base from V and 0 bases from J, the junction contained 3 bases not matched to a gene. The V gene's germline CDR1 is SGHTA and CDR2 FQGNSA. The CDR3 DNA follows: TGTGCCAGCAGCTTAGGTGGGGGGGTCTCCTACAATGAGCAGTTCTTC. This codes for CASSLGGGVSYNEQFF.

The CDR3 reads CSVVAGPTYEQYF. The CDR3 nucleotides are TGCAGCGTTGTCGCGGGACCTACCTACGAGCAGTACTTC. The chain is built from TRBV29-1 and TRBJ2-7; D is perhaps TRBD2 (6 bases). In germline, CDR1 is SQVTM, CDR2 ANQGSEA. Trimming left V 4 bases short and J 2 bases short, with 12 bases between. The CDR3 length is 13 residues.

This chain links TRBV19 with TRBJ2-4, with TRBD1 identical over 7 bases. The CDR3 runs 16 residues. Germline CDR1 is LNHDA and CDR2 is SQIVND (reference sequence). With 4 bases clipped from V and 0 bases from J, the junction kept 6 bases outside the gene matches. Here the CDR3 DNA reads TGTGCCAGTAGTAATAGAACAGGGGAAGCCAAAAACATTCAGTACTTC. Translation: CASSNRTGEAKNIQYF.

V and J are TRBV7-9 and TRBJ2-3; D ambiguous. The CDR3 length is 16 residues. V was shortened by 4 bases and J by 7 bases, with 21 bases between the two germline ends. The germline gives CDR1 SEHNR, CDR2 FQNEAQ (reference sequence). DNA of the CDR3: TGTGCCAGCAGCTCTCCGGGCCGCGAAGCCCCCCATACGCAGTATTTT. It codes for CASSSPGREAPHTQYF.

The chain employs TRBV30 and TRBJ2-1; D gene unclear. Germline CDR1 is GTSNPN and CDR2 is SVGIG (reference sequence). The CDR3 totals 15 residues. V was pared by 3 bases and J by 7 bases, with 19 bases between. CDR3 amino acids: CAWRRSSNLQNEQFF. CDR3 DNA sequence: TGTGCCTGGAGAAGATCATCGAACCTTCAGAATGAGCAGTTCTTC.

The chain recombines TRBV6-5 with TRBJ1-1, with no clear D. Trimming pared 2 bases from V and 0 bases from J, leaving 4 bases between. CDR3 size: 13 residues. Germline V gives CDR1 MNHEY, CDR2 SVGAGI. The CDR3: CASSYAVNTEAFF. CDR3 bases: TGTGCCAGCAGTTACGCAGTGAACACTGAAGCTTTCTTT.

This chain's CDR3 is CSAPRQGANYGYTF. The CDR3 DNA sequence: TGCAGTGCTCCGCGGCAGGGGGCTAACTATGGCTACACCTTC. This sequence joins TRBV20-1 and TRBJ1-2, with TRBD1 identical over 7 bases. The CDR3 is 14 residues long. Germline V gene lookup returns CDR1 DFQATT and CDR2 SNEGSKA (reference sequence). Trimming cost V 5 bases and J 0 bases; bases outside gene matches: 6.

The genes are TRBV29-1 and TRBJ1-2; D perhaps matches TRBD1 (5 bases). Per germline, CDR1 SQVTM and CDR2 ANQGSEA. V shed 2 bases and J shed 7 bases, with 8 bases lying between them. This CDR3 spans 11 amino acids. The CDR3 DNA reads as TGCAGCGTTGAAACAGGTTCTGGCTACACCTTC. Protein product: CSVETGSGYTF.

J is TRBJ1-2 and V is TRBV20-1; a weak D match, TRBD1 (5 bases). In germline, CDR1 is DFQATT, CDR2 SNEGSKA (reference sequence). This CDR3 comprises 13 residues. The CDR3 loop reads CIAERGTHYGYTF. The CDR3 coding sequence is TGCATCGCCGAAAGGGGCACCCACTATGGCTACACCTTC.

This sequence joins TRBV20-1 and TRBJ1-5; tentatively, D is TRBD1 (5 bases). CDR1 is DFQATT, CDR2 SNEGSKA, per germline (reference sequence). This CDR3 contains 14 residues. Trimming removed 6 bases at V and 0 bases at J, with 12 bases between. In nucleotides, the CDR3 is TGCAGTGCGTGGGACGGATATAGCAATCAGCCCCAGCATTTT. It specifies CSAWDGYSNQPQHF.